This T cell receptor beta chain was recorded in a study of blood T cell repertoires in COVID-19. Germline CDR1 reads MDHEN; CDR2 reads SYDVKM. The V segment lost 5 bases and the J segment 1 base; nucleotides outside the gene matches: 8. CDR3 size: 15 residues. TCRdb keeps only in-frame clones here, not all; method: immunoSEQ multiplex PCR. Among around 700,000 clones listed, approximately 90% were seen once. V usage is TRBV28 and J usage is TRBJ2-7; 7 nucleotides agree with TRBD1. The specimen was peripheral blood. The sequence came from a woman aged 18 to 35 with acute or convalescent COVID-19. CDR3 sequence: CASSPGTALSYEQYF. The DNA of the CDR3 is TGTGCCAGCAGTCCCGGGACAGCATTGTCCTACGAGCAGTACTTC.